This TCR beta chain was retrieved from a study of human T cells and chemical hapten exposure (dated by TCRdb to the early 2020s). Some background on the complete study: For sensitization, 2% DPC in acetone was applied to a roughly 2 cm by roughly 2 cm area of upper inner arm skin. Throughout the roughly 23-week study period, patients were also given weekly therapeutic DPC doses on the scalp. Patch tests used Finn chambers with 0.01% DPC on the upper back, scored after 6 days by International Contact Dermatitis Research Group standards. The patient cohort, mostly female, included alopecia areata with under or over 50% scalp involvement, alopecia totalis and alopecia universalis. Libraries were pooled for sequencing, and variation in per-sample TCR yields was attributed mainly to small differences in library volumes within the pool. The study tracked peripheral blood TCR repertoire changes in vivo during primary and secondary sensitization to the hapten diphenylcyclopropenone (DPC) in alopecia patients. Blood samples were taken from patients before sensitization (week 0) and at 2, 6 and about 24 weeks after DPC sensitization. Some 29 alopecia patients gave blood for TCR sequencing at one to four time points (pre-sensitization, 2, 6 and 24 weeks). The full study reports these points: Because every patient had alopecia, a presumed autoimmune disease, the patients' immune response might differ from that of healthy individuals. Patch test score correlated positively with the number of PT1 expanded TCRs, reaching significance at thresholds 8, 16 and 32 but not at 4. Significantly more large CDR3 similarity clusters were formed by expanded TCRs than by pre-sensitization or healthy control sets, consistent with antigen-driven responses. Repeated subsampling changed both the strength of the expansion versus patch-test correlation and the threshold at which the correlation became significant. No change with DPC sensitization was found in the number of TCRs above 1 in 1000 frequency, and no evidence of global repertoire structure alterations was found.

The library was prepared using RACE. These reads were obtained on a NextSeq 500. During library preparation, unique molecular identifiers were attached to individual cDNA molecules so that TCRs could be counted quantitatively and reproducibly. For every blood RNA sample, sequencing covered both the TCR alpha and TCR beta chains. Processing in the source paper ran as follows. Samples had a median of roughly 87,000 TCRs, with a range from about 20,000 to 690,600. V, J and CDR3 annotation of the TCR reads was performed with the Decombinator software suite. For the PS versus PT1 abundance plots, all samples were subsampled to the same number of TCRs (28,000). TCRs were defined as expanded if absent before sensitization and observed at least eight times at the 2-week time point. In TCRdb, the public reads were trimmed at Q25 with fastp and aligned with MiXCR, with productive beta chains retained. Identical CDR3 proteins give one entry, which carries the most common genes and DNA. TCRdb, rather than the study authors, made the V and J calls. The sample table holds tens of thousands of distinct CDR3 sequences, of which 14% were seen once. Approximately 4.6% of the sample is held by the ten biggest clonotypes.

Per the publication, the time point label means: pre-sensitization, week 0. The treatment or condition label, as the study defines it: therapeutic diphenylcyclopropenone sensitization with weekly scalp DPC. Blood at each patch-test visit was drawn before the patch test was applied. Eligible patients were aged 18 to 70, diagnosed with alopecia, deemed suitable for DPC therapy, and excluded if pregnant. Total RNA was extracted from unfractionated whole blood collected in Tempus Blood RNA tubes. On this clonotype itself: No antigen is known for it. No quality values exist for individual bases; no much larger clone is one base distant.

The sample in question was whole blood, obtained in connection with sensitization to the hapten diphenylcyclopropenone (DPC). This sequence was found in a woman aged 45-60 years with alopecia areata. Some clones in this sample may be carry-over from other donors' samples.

The encoded CDR3 is CASSQESSITSTDTQYF. The DNA sequence is as follows: TGCGCCAGCAGCCAAGAATCGAGCATAACTAGCACAGATACGCAGTATTTT. The sequence links TRBV4-3 to TRBJ2-3; the D gene assignment is ambiguous. Including the terminal cysteine and phenylalanine, the CDR3 comprises 17 residues. This entry keeps only the CDR3 DNA: 51 bases, framed from base 1. The V end loses 0 bases and the J end loses 0 bases, and a stretch of 13 bases separates them. Taken from the germline V gene, the CDR1 and CDR2 loops are LGHNA and YSLEER.